This T cell receptor (beta chain) was observed in a study of T cells in Graves' hyperthyroidism and ophthalmopathy. RNA transcripts provided the source from which TCR beta CDR3 regions were amplified. Researchers ran a first-round RT-PCR on the TCR CDR3 using the HTBI primer set. Each CDR3 protein gets one entry after TCRdb re-called the multiplex PCR reads with MiXCR. Of 340,000 or so distinct CDR3 sequences listed, roughly 23% are singletons. In germline, CDR1 is SEHNR, CDR2 FQNEAQ (reference sequence). V lost 6 bases and J lost 11; bases outside the gene matches: 16. The CDR3 sequence is 14 residues long. A lack of ophthalmopathy progression within 18 months defined stable Graves' hyperthyroidism.

The chain joins TRBV7-9 to TRBJ2-7, with 7 bases identical to TRBD1. Sequencing was carried out using blood. The origin of this receptor is a woman between 50 and 59 years old with Graves' hyperthyroidism. The CDR3 is CASRSGTASTRKYF. The CDR3 bases are TGTGCCAGCAGGTCCGGGACAGCATCTACGAGGAAGTACTTC.